These 26 T cell receptor beta chains were sequenced from one sample in a study of blood T cell repertoires in COVID-19. Using immunoSEQ multiplex PCR, the repertoire was profiled, and TCRdb retains in-frame clones only, with some absent. Seen here are about 70,000 clones, roughly 84% observed once, and the top ten hold 25% to 35%. Sequenced material: peripheral blood. The receptors were sampled from a woman older than 75 with active or convalescent COVID-19.

The chain employs TRBV5-6 and TRBJ2-7, with 12 bases that match TRBD1. V was clipped by 2 bases and J by 7 bases; unmatched bases: 13. The CDR3 spans 17 residues. Looked up from germline, CDR1 is SGHDT and CDR2 is YYEEEE. The CDR3 protein is CASSFGHRDRGRREQYF. Written as DNA, the CDR3 is TGTGCCAGCAGCTTTGGACACCGGGACAGGGGGCGTAGGGAGCAGTACTTC.

J is TRBJ1-1 and V is TRBV11-2; D is uncertain. V lost 2 bases to trimming and J lost 8 bases, with 15 bases between them. The CDR3 has 14 amino acids. CDR1 is SGHAT, CDR2 FQNNGV, per germline. This CDR3 reads CASSLFLVKPEAFF. The DNA for the CDR3 is TGTGCCAGCAGCTTATTTTTGGTAAAGCCCGAAGCTTTCTTT.

The V and J genes are TRBV19 and TRBJ1-2; 7 nucleotides agree with TRBD1. The germline CDR1 and CDR2 sequences are LNHDA and SQIVND (reference sequence). The junction had 1 base not matched to a gene; V was cut back by 4 bases and J by 2 bases. CDR3 length: 13 amino acids. The CDR3 region is CASSKQGNYGYTF. DNA of the CDR3: TGTGCCAGTAGTAAACAGGGGAACTATGGCTACACCTTC. Variable domain in full (rest from reference TRBV19 and TRBJ1-2): DGGITQSPKYLFRKEGQNVTLSCEQNLNHDAMYWYRQDPGQGLRLIYYSQIVNDFQKGDIAEGYSVSREKKESFPLTVTSAQKNPTAFYLCASSKQGNYGYTFGSGTRLTVV.

The chain links TRBV11-1 to TRBJ2-2; D may be TRBD1 (5 bases). V lost 5 bases, J lost 0 bases, and 13 bases lay in between. There are 16 residues in the CDR3. Germline V gene data show CDR1 as SGHAT and CDR2 as FQDESV (reference sequence). CDR3 nucleotide sequence: TGTGCCAGCAGCCCCAATGGGGCATCGAACACCGGGGAGCTGTTTTTT. The encoded protein is CASSPNGASNTGELFF. Together with reference TRBV11-1 and TRBJ2-2, the CDR3 gives the full variable domain: EAEVAQSPRYKITEKSQAVAFWCDPISGHATLYWYRQILGQGPELLVQFQDESVVDDSQLPKDRFSAERLKGVDSTLKIQPAELGDSAMYLCASSPNGASNTGELFFGEGSRLTVL.

V usage is TRBV7-9 and J usage is TRBJ2-7; D perhaps matches TRBD1 (6 bases). The CDR3 is 15 amino acids. Between the trimmed V and J ends, which lost 5 bases and 1 base, there was a span of 15 bases. CDR1 is SEHNR and CDR2 is FQNEAQ in the germline V gene (reference sequence). The CDR3 spells CASSVAGALSYEQYF. Here the CDR3 DNA reads TGTGCCAGCAGCGTTGCAGGGGCGTTATCCTACGAGCAGTACTTC.

The chain joins TRBV29-1 to TRBJ2-2, with TRBD1 identical over 7 bases. J lost 6 bases, V lost 7 bases, and 14 bases had no gene match. This CDR3 is 15 amino acids long. The germline V gene has CDR1 SQVTM and CDR2 ANQGSEA. The CDR3 here is CSGGTVGHGAGELFF. CDR3 coding DNA: TGCAGCGGGGGGACAGTAGGCCATGGGGCCGGGGAGCTGTTTTTT.

The gene calls are TRBV28 and TRBJ1-4, with 9 bases fitting TRBD1. Trimming cost V 4 bases and J 8 bases; bases outside gene matches: 8. The CDR3 has 15 amino acids. Germline values: CDR1 MDHEN, CDR2 SYDVKM. CDR3: CASSSSGQGQEKLFF. CDR3 nucleotide sequence: TGTGCCAGCAGTTCCTCGGGACAGGGACAAGAAAAACTGTTTTTT.

This chain connects TRBV2 to TRBJ2-3, with D maybe TRBD2 (6 bases). This CDR3 spans 14 amino acids. V lost 8 bases and J 3 bases, leaving 15 bases between the germline ends. Germline V gene sequence: CDR1 SNHLY, CDR2 FYNNEI. The CDR3 bases are TGTGCCAGCGTAGGCGGGGTGGAAACAGATACGCAGTATTTT. It codes for CASVGGVETDTQYF.

This chain links TRBV7-8 with TRBJ2-6; 8 bases line up with TRBD2. Trimming at V came to 10 bases and at J to 0 bases, leaving 14 bases not matched to a gene. The CDR3 spans 18 residues. CDR1 and CDR2 from the germline V gene are SGHVS and FQNEAQ. The CDR3 is CATPRGGTLLSGANVLTF. Here the CDR3 DNA reads TGTGCCACCCCCCGCGGGGGGACCCTCCTCTCTGGGGCCAACGTCCTGACTTTC.

The chain couples TRBV5-1 to TRBJ1-6; 7 positions match TRBD1. CDR3 length: 18 residues. Germline CDR1 SGHRS, CDR2 YFSETQ. Trimming took 0 bases from V and 0 from J; bases not matched to a gene: 6. The CDR3 region is CASSLEGTASSYNSPLHF. CDR3 in DNA: TGCGCCAGCAGCTTGGAGGGGACAGCGAGCTCCTATAATTCACCCCTCCACTTT.

This clone was counted a few times. The rearrangement uses TRBV9 and TRBJ1-6; D may be TRBD1 (5 bases). V lost 5 bases and J lost 7, with 19 bases in between. Germline V CDR1 and CDR2: SGDLS, YYNGEE. The CDR3 covers 16 residues. CDR3 sequence: CASRAGLSKVNSPLHF. The CDR3 DNA follows: TGTGCCAGCAGAGCAGGGTTAAGTAAGGTCAATTCACCCCTCCACTTT.

This clone has a handful of counts. V gene TRBV20-1 combines with J gene TRBJ2-1; 9 nucleotides agree with TRBD1. The CDR3 length is 14 residues. V dropped 3 bases and J dropped 7; count of bases not matched to a gene: 7. Germline V gene sequence: CDR1 DFQATT, CDR2 SNEGSKA (reference sequence). CDR3 loop: CSASFGTGLNEQFF. The CDR3 nucleotides read TGCAGTGCTAGTTTCGGGACAGGGCTTAATGAGCAGTTCTTC.

This clone was observed a single time. The chain recombines TRBV5-4 with TRBJ1-1; no clear D gene. The CDR3 is 17 residues long. Germline CDR1 is SGHNT and CDR2 is YYREEE (reference sequence). The V and J ends lost 3 bases and 8 bases respectively, with 26 bases between them. The DNA of the CDR3 is TGTGCCAGCAGCTCCTCAGGTAGCGCAGGCCCCCATGTGGAAGCTTTCTTT. Translated, it gives CASSSSGSAGPHVEAFF.

CDR3 sequence reads: CAIAVPLTGIYGYTF. The DNA for the CDR3 is TGCGCAATTGCGGTCCCCTTAACAGGGATCTATGGCTACACCTTC. V gene TRBV10-2 combines with J gene TRBJ1-2; D might be TRBD1 (6 bases). This CDR3 has 15 residues. CDR1 and CDR2 from the germline V gene are WSHSY and SAAADI.

This chain connects TRBV30 to TRBJ2-3, with a tentative D call TRBD1 (5 bases). The germline V and J ends were trimmed by 7 bases and 3 bases, with 11 bases remaining between them. CDR1 and CDR2 from the germline V gene are GTSNPN and SVGIG (reference sequence). CDR3 length equals 12 residues. The CDR3 bases are TGTGCCTTAGGCAGGGTGACAGATACGCAGTATTTT. Protein product: CALGRVTDTQYF.

The V and J genes are TRBV5-1 and TRBJ1-3; D may be TRBD1 (6 bases). Deletions cut 5 bases from V and 6 bases from J, with 18 bases between. The CDR3 contains 15 residues. The germline CDR1 and CDR2 sequences are SGHRS and YFSETQ. This CDR3 is CASRRNRDSQNTIYF. In nucleotides, the CDR3 is TGCGCCAGCAGGCGAAACAGGGATAGTCAAAACACCATATATTTT.

The chain joins TRBV28 to TRBJ1-1; D call uncertain. The ends were cut back, 3 bases at V and 7 bases at J, with 6 bases in the middle. CDR1 MDHEN and CDR2 SYDVKM come from the germline V gene. This CDR3 is 11 amino acids long. The CDR3 loop is CASSFRYEAFF. As DNA, the CDR3 is TGTGCCAGCAGTTTCAGATATGAAGCTTTCTTT. The full variable domain, completed using reference TRBV28 and TRBJ1-1, is DVKVTQSSRYLVKRTGEKVFLECVQDMDHENMFWYRQDPGLGLRLIYFSYDVKMKEKGDIPEGYSVSREKKERFSLILESASTNQTSMYLCASSFRYEAFFGQGTRLTVV.

The CDR3 DNA sequence: TGTGCCAGCTCGTCGGGACAGCAAGAGACCCAGTACTTC. This sequence encodes CASSSGQQETQYF. The chain has TRBV18 and TRBJ2-5; TRBD1 agrees at 7 bases. The CDR3 is made up of 13 amino acids. Germline V lookup: CDR1 KGHSH, CDR2 LQKENI. With 6 bases clipped from V and 2 bases from J, the junction kept 3 bases outside the gene matches.

The chain's CDR3 is CASSLERISGNTIYF. The CDR3 DNA sequence: TGTGCCAGCAGCTTAGAGAGGATCTCTGGAAACACCATATATTTT. The genes are TRBV7-8 and TRBJ1-3; D not resolved. V lost 1 base and J lost 0, with 7 bases in between. The germline V gene has CDR1 SGHVS and CDR2 FQNEAQ. CDR3 length equals 15 residues.

This clone was observed a few times. This chain links TRBV15 with TRBJ2-7, with D maybe TRBD2 (5 bases). The CDR3 loop spans 14 amino acids. Germline V gives CDR1 LNHNV, CDR2 YYDKDF (reference sequence). V shed 3 bases and J shed 2 bases, with 11 bases lying between them. This chain's CDR3 is CATSRDSATYEQYF. The CDR3 nucleotides read TGTGCCACCAGCAGGGACTCCGCCACCTACGAGCAGTACTTC.

This rearrangement joins TRBV7-8 to TRBJ2-5; D might be TRBD2 (6 bases). The length of the CDR3 is 19 residues. V dropped 3 bases and J dropped 2 bases, with 25 bases sitting between them. Germline V lookup: CDR1 SGHVS, CDR2 FQNEAQ. CDR3 coding DNA: TGTGCCAGCAGCTTCCCAATGGGGAAATCTGCGGGGCTACAAGAGACCCAGTACTTC. Protein product: CASSFPMGKSAGLQETQYF.

This chain uses TRBV5-1 with TRBJ2-3; TRBD2 matches 9 bases. The CDR3 sequence is 15 residues long. Losses at the gene ends were 0 bases for V and 1 base for J; bases not matched to a gene: 0. Germline CDR1 SGHRS, CDR2 YFSETQ. The CDR3 region is CASSLGLAGTDTQYF. CDR3 coding DNA: TGCGCCAGCAGCTTGGGACTAGCGGGCACAGATACGCAGTATTTT.

CDR3 coding DNA: TGTGCCAGCAGCCAAGGATGGCGGGGGGGACCCTACGAGCAGTACTTC. Amino acid sequence: CASSQGWRGGPYEQYF. The chain uses TRBV3-1 (or the pseudogene TRBV3-2) and TRBJ2-7; 9 bases map to TRBD2. The CDR3 extends over 16 amino acids. After removal of 1 base from V and 2 bases from J, the junction contained 6 bases not matched to a gene. From germline, CDR1 is LGHDT and CDR2 YNNKEL (reference sequence).

V is TRBV7-8 and J is TRBJ2-7; TRBD1 matches at 8 bases. Trimming took 1 base from V and 1 from J; bases not matched to a gene: 9. Germline assignment: CDR1 SGHVS and CDR2 FQNEAQ. The CDR3 has 17 amino acids. The CDR3 here is CASSLESGGFGSYEQYF. Here the CDR3 DNA reads TGTGCCAGCAGCTTAGAGTCAGGGGGCTTTGGATCCTACGAGCAGTACTTC.

This chain uses TRBV7-2 with TRBJ2-7; 7 bases map to TRBD2. The CDR3 sequence is 11 residues long. V lost 7 bases and J lost 7; bases outside the gene matches: 4. From germline, CDR1 is SGHTA and CDR2 FQGNSA. DNA of the CDR3: TGTGCCAGCACCGGGGGGAGTGAGCAGTACTTC. Its protein product is CASTGGSEQYF.

The DNA of the CDR3 is TGTGCCATCAGTGAGCCGCTGGACAGGGGTTATGGCTACACCTTC. Encoded protein: CAISEPLDRGYGYTF. This chain uses TRBV10-3 with TRBJ1-2; 9 bases match TRBD1. The CDR3 length is 15 residues. With 2 bases clipped from V and 5 bases from J, the junction kept 6 bases outside the gene matches. Germline CDR1 and CDR2: ENHRY and SYGVKD.